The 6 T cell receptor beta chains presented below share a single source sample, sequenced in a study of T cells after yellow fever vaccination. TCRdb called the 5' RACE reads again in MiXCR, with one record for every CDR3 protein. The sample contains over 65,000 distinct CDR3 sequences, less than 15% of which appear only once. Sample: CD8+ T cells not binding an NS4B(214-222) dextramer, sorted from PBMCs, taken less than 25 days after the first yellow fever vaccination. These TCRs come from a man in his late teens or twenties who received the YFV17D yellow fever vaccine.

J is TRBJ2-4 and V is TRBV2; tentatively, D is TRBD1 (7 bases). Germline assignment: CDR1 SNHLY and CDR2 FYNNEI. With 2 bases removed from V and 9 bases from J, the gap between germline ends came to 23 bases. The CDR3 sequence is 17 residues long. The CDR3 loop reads CASSEPRDSYVEGIQYF. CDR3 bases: TGTGCCAGCAGTGAACCCCGGGACAGTTATGTGGAGGGCATTCAGTACTTC.

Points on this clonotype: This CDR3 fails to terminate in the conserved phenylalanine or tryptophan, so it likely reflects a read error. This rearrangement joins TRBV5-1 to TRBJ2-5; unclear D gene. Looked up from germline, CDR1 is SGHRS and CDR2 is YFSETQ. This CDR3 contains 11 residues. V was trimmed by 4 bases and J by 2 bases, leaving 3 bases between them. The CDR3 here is CASSRQETQYI. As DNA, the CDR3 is TGCGCCAGCAGCCGTCAAGAGACCCAGTACATC.

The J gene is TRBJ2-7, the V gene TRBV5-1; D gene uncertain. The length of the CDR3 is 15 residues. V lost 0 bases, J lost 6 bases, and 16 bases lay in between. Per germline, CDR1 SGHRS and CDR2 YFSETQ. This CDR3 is CASSLASVSPSEQYF. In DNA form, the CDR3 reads TGCGCCAGCAGCTTGGCCAGCGTCAGCCCCTCCGAGCAGTACTTC. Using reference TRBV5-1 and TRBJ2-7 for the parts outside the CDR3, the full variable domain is KAGVTQTPRYLIKTRGQQVTLSCSPISGHRSVSWYQQTPGQGLQFLFEYFSETQRNKGNFPGRFSGRQFSNSRSEMNVSTLELGDSALYLCASSLASVSPSEQYFGPGTRLTVT.

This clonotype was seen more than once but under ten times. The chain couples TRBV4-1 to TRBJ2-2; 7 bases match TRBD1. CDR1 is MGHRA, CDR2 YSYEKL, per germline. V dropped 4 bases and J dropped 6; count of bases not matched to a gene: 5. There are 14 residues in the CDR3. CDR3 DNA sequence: TGCGCCAGCAGCCTGGGACAGCGGCCCGGGGAGCTGTTTTTT. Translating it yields CASSLGQRPGELFF.

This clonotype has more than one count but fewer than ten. This CDR3 reads CASSPGTTGFEDFF. The CDR3 coding sequence is TGTGCCAGTAGTCCCGGGACAACCGGCTTCGAGGATTTCTTT. The gene calls are TRBV19 and TRBJ1-1; D is possibly TRBD1 (6 bases). V gave up 5 bases and J gave up 13 bases, with 23 bases separating them. The CDR3 has 14 amino acids. In germline, CDR1 is LNHDA, CDR2 SQIVND (reference sequence).

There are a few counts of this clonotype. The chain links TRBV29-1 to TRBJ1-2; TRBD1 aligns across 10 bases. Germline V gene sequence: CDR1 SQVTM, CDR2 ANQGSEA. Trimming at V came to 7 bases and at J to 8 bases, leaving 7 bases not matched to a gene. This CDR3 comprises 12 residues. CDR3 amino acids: CSARQGAGGYTF. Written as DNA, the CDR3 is TGCAGCGCCCGACAGGGGGCAGGCGGCTACACCTTC.